One sample yielded the 31 T cell receptor beta chains listed below, sequenced in a study of cytomegalovirus exposure and HLA in healthy donors. A multiplex PCR was run with 60 Vbeta primers and 13 Jbeta primers. The repertoire was sequenced with immunoSEQ multiplex PCR; TCRdb's copy has only in-frame clones and lacks some. The top ten hold roughly 2.2% of the sample, which has 150,000 to 200,000 clones, roughly 84% seen once. Specimen: PBMCs. The source is a man younger than 35 in good health and CMV-seropositive.

CDR3 sequence: CASSWTGSSYEQYF. The CDR3 DNA follows: TGTGCCAGCAGCTGGACAGGATCTTCCTACGAGCAGTACTTC. V and J are TRBV7-8 and TRBJ2-5; 7 bases fit TRBD1. The assigned J gene may be wrong: the sequence end matches TRBJ2-7 better. The CDR3 extends over 14 amino acids. Per germline, CDR1 SGHVS and CDR2 FQNEAQ.

The V call is TRBV20-1, the J call TRBJ2-3; D not resolved. The CDR3 runs 10 residues. Germline loops: CDR1 DFQATT, CDR2 SNEGSKA (reference sequence). The V end lost 6 bases, the J end lost 3 bases, and 4 bases lay between the germline ends. Here the CDR3 reads CSALTDTQYF. Here the CDR3 DNA reads TGCAGTGCCCTAACAGATACGCAGTATTTT.

This clone was counted a single time. The chain links TRBV5-1 to TRBJ2-2; D is perhaps TRBD2 (5 bases). Germline CDR1 reads SGHRS; CDR2 reads YFSETQ. The CDR3 covers 14 residues. Trimming shortened V by 5 bases and J by 4 bases, and 12 bases separated the two germline ends. In DNA, the CDR3 is TGCGCCAGCAGACAAATCGAGGGCACCGGGGAGCTGTTTTTT. The encoded protein is CASRQIEGTGELFF.

The V gene is TRBV5-8, the J gene TRBJ2-2; D gene ambiguous. Trimming took off 3 bases at V and 6 bases at J, with 6 bases between the two ends. This CDR3 spans 12 amino acids. Germline CDR1 reads SGHTS; CDR2 reads YDEGEE. For the CDR3, the DNA is TGTGCCAGCAGCTCTCGGGCCGGGGAGCTGTTTTTT. Encoded protein: CASSSRAGELFF.

Comments on this clone: Other DNA sequences in this sample translate to the same CDR3. V gene TRBV18 combines with J gene TRBJ1-2; TRBD1 agrees at 7 bases. CDR3 length equals 13 residues. Germline V gene lookup returns CDR1 KGHSH and CDR2 LQKENI. V dropped 3 bases and J dropped 2; count of bases not matched to a gene: 0. The CDR3, as DNA: TGTGCCAGCTCACCGGACAGGAACTATGGCTACACCTTC. Protein: CASSPDRNYGYTF.

The V call is TRBV7-6, the J call TRBJ1-4, with TRBD1 matching 10 bases. The CDR3 spans 17 residues. With 5 bases clipped from V and 2 bases from J, the junction kept 8 bases outside the gene matches. CDR1 and CDR2 (germline): SGHVS, FNYEAQ. The CDR3 sequence is CASSASRDRGTNEKLFF. The CDR3 DNA reads TGTGCCAGCAGCGCGTCCCGGGACAGGGGCACTAATGAAAAACTGTTTTTT.

V and J are TRBV6-6 and TRBJ1-1; TRBD1 might be the D (5 bases). Germline V CDR1 and CDR2: MNHNY, SVGAGI (reference sequence). V lost 6 bases to trimming and J lost 1 base, with 9 bases between them. CDR3 length: 13 residues. CDR3 coding DNA: TGTGCCAGCAGCAGGGATACGAACACTGAAGCTTTCTTT. The encoded protein is CASSRDTNTEAFF.

The V call is TRBV5-6, the J call TRBJ2-7; D is possibly TRBD1 (6 bases). With 4 bases removed from V and 2 bases from J, the gap between germline ends came to 10 bases. The germline CDR1 and CDR2 sequences are SGHDT and YYEEEE. The CDR3 sequence is 13 residues long. The CDR3 DNA reads as TGTGCCAGCAGCCGGTGGGGGCCCTACGAGCAGTACTTC. This translates into CASSRWGPYEQYF.

This chain links TRBV7-9 with TRBJ2-7; 10 bases map to TRBD2. J was trimmed by 6 bases and V by 4 bases; bases with no gene match: 9. This CDR3 contains 15 residues. The V gene's germline CDR1 is SEHNR and CDR2 FQNEAQ (reference sequence). CDR3 coding DNA: TGTGCCAGCAGCTCGAGCGGGGGGGCGGGTCGCGAGCAGTACTTC. It is translated as CASSSSGGAGREQYF.

The genes are TRBV4-1 and TRBJ1-6; D gene uncertain. Germline CDR1 reads MGHRA; CDR2 reads YSYEKL. The CDR3 consists of 17 residues. Deletions cut 0 bases from V and 7 bases from J, with 16 bases between. In nucleotides, the CDR3 is TGCGCCAGCAGCCAAGATACTGTCGGGGTTCAAAATTCACCCCTCCACTTT. Its translation is CASSQDTVGVQNSPLHF.

This rearrangement joins TRBV7-9 to TRBJ2-5; 11 positions agree with TRBD1. The J call may be wrong; the DNA end is better matched by TRBJ2-7. Germline CDR1 reads SEHNR; CDR2 reads FQNEAQ (reference sequence). This CDR3 is built from 15 residues. In nucleotides, the CDR3 is TGTGCCAGCAGCCTAATGGGGACAGGGGGTTACGAGCAGTACTTC. It specifies CASSLMGTGGYEQYF.

CDR3 amino acids: CASSLRGQMNTEAFF. The CDR3 DNA is TGTGCCAGCAGCTTGCGGGGACAGATGAACACTGAAGCTTTCTTT. V gene TRBV7-9 combines with J gene TRBJ1-1; TRBD1 matches at 7 bases. V lost 3 bases to trimming and J lost 0 bases; unmatched junction nucleotides: 4. Germline CDR1 reads SEHNR; CDR2 reads FQNEAQ (reference sequence). The CDR3 length is 15 residues. The full variable domain, with the rest looked up from reference TRBV7-9 and TRBJ1-1, is DTGVSQNPRHKITKRGQNVTFRCDPISEHNRLYWYRQTLGQGPEFLTYFQNEAQLEKSRLLSDRFSAERPKGSFSTLEIQRTEQGDSAMYLCASSLRGQMNTEAFFGQGTRLTVV.

The chain employs TRBV20-1 and TRBJ2-7; D is possibly TRBD2 (5 bases). This CDR3 has 11 residues. V lost 7 bases and J lost 6, with 13 bases in between. Per the germline V gene, CDR1 is DFQATT and CDR2 is SNEGSKA (reference sequence). The CDR3 coding sequence is TGCAGTGTCGCCAGCGGCTTCGAGCAGTACTTC. Its translation: CSVASGFEQYF.

The J gene is TRBJ1-2, the V gene TRBV6-1; 7 positions agree with TRBD1. J gave up 7 bases and V 6 bases, and 8 bases lay outside the gene matches. CDR1 and CDR2 (germline): MNHNS, SASEGT. This CDR3 has 13 amino acids. CDR3 bases: TGTGCCAGCAGACAGGGGATGATTAGTGGCTACACCTTC. Protein sequence: CASRQGMISGYTF.

This sequence joins TRBV5-4 and TRBJ1-2; possible D gene TRBD1, 5 bases. The CDR3 loop spans 14 amino acids. V lost 4 bases and J 2 bases, leaving 12 bases between the germline ends. Germline CDR1 SGHNT, CDR2 YYREEE (reference sequence). The CDR3 coding sequence is TGTGCCAGCAGCCTGCGGCAGGGCAACTATGGCTACACCTTC. This codes for CASSLRQGNYGYTF.

J is TRBJ2-3 and V is TRBV21-1; the table's D call, TRBD1, has no DNA check behind it. TRBV21-1 is assigned pseudogene status. The CDR3 spans 17 residues. This CDR3 reads CASSNLQRQGITDTQYF. As DNA, the CDR3 is TGTGCCAGCAGCAACCTTCAAAGGCAGGGGATCACAGATACGCAGTATTTT.

The rearrangement joins TRBV6-1 to TRBJ2-5, with 7 nucleotides matching TRBD1. V trimming: 6 bases; J trimming: 6 bases; junction bases outside the gene matches: 10. Germline CDR1 and CDR2: MNHNS and SASEGT. The CDR3 has 14 amino acids. CDR3 sequence (DNA): TGTGCCAGCAGAGGTGCTGACAGGGTAAAGACCCAGTACTTC. Translated: CASRGADRVKTQYF.

This clone has only one observation. The gene calls are TRBV10-3 and TRBJ2-3, with unresolved D. The CDR3 runs 10 residues. V gave up 10 bases and J gave up 9 bases, with 11 bases separating them. The V gene's germline CDR1 is ENHRY and CDR2 SYGVKD. This chain's CDR3 is CATSGDTQYF. The CDR3 bases are TGTGCCACAAGTGGAGACACGCAGTATTTT.

V usage is TRBV19 and J usage is TRBJ1-1, with 8 bases lining up with TRBD1. Germline assignment: CDR1 LNHDA and CDR2 SQIVND (reference sequence). Trimming at V came to 8 bases and at J to 1 base, leaving 15 bases not matched to a gene. This CDR3 has 17 residues. The CDR3 nucleotides are TGTGCCAGTCGGATTATTCGGACAGGGCCTAAGAACACTGAAGCTTTCTTT. Protein sequence: CASRIIRTGPKNTEAFF.

The rearrangement uses TRBV6-6 and TRBJ1-2; tentative D call: TRBD1 (6 bases). This CDR3 region has 14 residues. The V end was cut by 7 bases, the J end by 8 bases, with 20 bases between. Germline CDR1 reads MNHNY; CDR2 reads SVGAGI (reference sequence). CDR3 region: CASIKEGGREGYTF. The CDR3 region has the DNA TGTGCCAGCATTAAAGAGGGGGGGCGTGAAGGCTACACCTTC.

This rearrangement joins TRBV7-2 to TRBJ2-7; TRBD2 might be the D (6 bases). The CDR3 is 12 amino acids. Per germline, CDR1 SGHTA and CDR2 FQGNSA. V lost 5 bases, J lost 6 bases, and 11 bases lay in between. The CDR3 DNA reads TGTGCCAGCAGCAGAGGAGGGCCCGAGCAGTACTTC. This encodes CASSRGGPEQYF.

CDR3 DNA sequence: TGTGCCACCGAGGGCGGGGGAACGTACAATGAGCAGTTCTTC. This translates into CATEGGGTYNEQFF. The chain links TRBV15 to TRBJ2-1, with 7 positions matching TRBD2. Unmatched junction bases numbered 8, after V lost 8 bases and J lost 4 bases. CDR3 size: 14 residues. The germline V gene has CDR1 LNHNV and CDR2 YYDKDF (reference sequence). Full variable domain (missing parts from reference TRBV15 and TRBJ2-1): DAMVIQNPRYQVTQFGKPVTLSCSQTLNHNVMYWYQQKSSQAPKLLFHYYDKDFNNEADTPDNFQSRRPNTSFCFLDIRSPGLGDTAMYLCATEGGGTYNEQFFGPGTRLTVL.

This clone was detected a few times. This chain uses TRBV11-3 with TRBJ2-7; D is possibly TRBD1 (5 bases). V was pared by 5 bases and J by 3 bases, with 8 bases between. Germline loops: CDR1 SGHNT, CDR2 YENEEA. This CDR3 spans 12 amino acids. For the CDR3, the DNA is TGTGCCAGCAGCGACAGTTACTACGAGCAGTACTTC. Protein: CASSDSYYEQYF.

V gene TRBV27 combines with J gene TRBJ2-3; TRBD1 matches at 8 bases. There are 15 residues in the CDR3. Unmatched junction bases numbered 6, after V lost 5 bases and J lost 2 bases. Germline CDR1 reads MNHEY; CDR2 reads SMNVEV (reference sequence). CDR3: CASSPPGQVTDTQYF. For the CDR3, the DNA is TGTGCCAGCAGTCCCCCGGGACAGGTCACAGATACGCAGTATTTT.

This chain connects TRBV2 to TRBJ1-5, with 7 bases aligning to TRBD1. Per the germline V gene, CDR1 is SNHLY and CDR2 is FYNNEI. The CDR3 consists of 17 residues. Trimming took 1 base from V and 5 from J; bases not matched to a gene: 11. The CDR3 protein is CASSEGAYRGSHQPQHF. CDR3 nucleotide sequence: TGTGCCAGCAGTGAAGGGGCCTACAGGGGATCCCATCAGCCCCAGCATTTT.

The V call is TRBV9, the J call TRBJ2-7; D may be TRBD2 (6 bases). Looked up from germline, CDR1 is SGDLS and CDR2 is YYNGEE. The CDR3 has 13 residues. V was pared by 1 base and J by 5 bases, with 10 bases between. The CDR3 DNA reads TGTGCCAGCAGCGTATTCGGCGGGGACGAGCAGTACTTC. Protein product: CASSVFGGDEQYF.

The chain carries TRBV5-1 and TRBJ1-1, with D possibly TRBD1 on 5 matching bases. CDR1 and CDR2 (germline): SGHRS, YFSETQ. The CDR3 has 14 amino acids. Trimming stripped 0 bases from V and 7 bases from J, with 13 bases between. The CDR3, as DNA: TGCGCCAGCAGCTTGGCGGGGTGGGGGGATGAAGCTTTCTTT. Its protein product is CASSLAGWGDEAFF.

This rearrangement joins TRBV13 to TRBJ1-3; 12 bases are a match to TRBD1. V lost 5 bases to trimming and J lost 2 bases; unmatched junction nucleotides: 13. This CDR3 is 19 amino acids long. Germline CDR1 reads PRHDT; CDR2 reads FYEKMQ (reference sequence). The CDR3 DNA follows: TGTGCCAGCAGCCGCTCCGGGACAGGGGGCAGAGTCGCTGGAAACACCATATATTTT. Protein product: CASSRSGTGGRVAGNTIYF.

In this sample, this clone turned up a few times. The CDR3 nucleotides are TGTGCCAGCAGTGAAGATAGGCCAGGGGGCCCGAGCACCGGGGAGCTGTTTTTT. Translation gives CASSEDRPGGPSTGELFF. The V call is TRBV2, the J call TRBJ2-2, with 8 bases fitting TRBD1. CDR1 SNHLY and CDR2 FYNNEI come from the germline V gene. Germline trimming cut 1 base from V and 4 bases from J; bases unmatched to any gene: 11. CDR3 size: 18 residues. Full variable domain (outside the CDR3, taken from reference TRBV2 and TRBJ2-2): EPEVTQTPSHQVTQMGQEVILRCVPISNHLYFYWYRQILGQKVEFLVSFYNNEISEKSEIFDDQFSVERPDGSNFTLKIRSTKLEDSAMYFCASSEDRPGGPSTGELFFGEGSRLTVL.

This rearrangement joins TRBV7-2 to TRBJ2-2; unclear D gene. V was pared by 5 bases and J by 6 bases, with 4 bases between. The CDR3 is 11 amino acids. CDR1 and CDR2 from the germline V gene are SGHTA and FQGNSA. The CDR3 protein is CASSPSGELFF. CDR3 in DNA: TGTGCCAGCAGCCCGTCCGGGGAGCTGTTTTTT.

The gene calls are TRBV11-2 and TRBJ2-7; D possibly corresponds to TRBD2 (6 bases). Deletions cut 3 bases from V and 4 bases from J, with 7 bases between. CDR1 SGHAT and CDR2 FQNNGV come from the germline V gene. The CDR3 length is 12 residues. In nucleotides, the CDR3 is TGTGCCAGCAGCTTTGGGACTTACGAGCAGTACTTC. Amino acids: CASSFGTYEQYF.